This TCR beta chain was sequenced for a study of shared clonotypes between healthy human individuals. Study-level points and caveats: In this cohort, only blood was sampled, and tissue repertoires likely differ.

Comments on this clone: Its antigen is not known.

Naive CD8 cells, CD45RO-negative and positively selected for CCR7, excluded terminally differentiated effector memory CD45RA+ cells. Those who donated, Caucasian adults without exception, all lived in Nashville, Tennessee. Trimming removed 7 bases from V and 3 bases from J, with 16 bases in between. The CDR3 runs 16 residues. In germline, CDR1 is MDHEN, CDR2 SYDVKM. Produced via immunoSEQ multiplex PCR; TCRdb's table is partial and in-frame only. The repertoire holds about 2 million clones, with about 95% as singletons. This TCR was recovered from a man in his late teens or twenties in good health. Sequenced material: naive CD8+ T cells sorted from blood. The chain has TRBV28 and TRBJ1-6; D might be TRBD1 (5 bases). The CDR3 loop is CASKPSGDRYNSPLHF. CDR3 nucleotide sequence: TGTGCCAGCAAACCCTCGGGGGACCGCTATAATTCACCCCTCCACTTT.